The clone carrying this T cell receptor (beta chain) is a singleton in its sample. This CDR3 comprises 17 residues. The germline CDR1 and CDR2 sequences are SEHNR and FQNEAQ (reference sequence). The V segment lost 0 bases and the J segment 0 bases; nucleotides outside the gene matches: 3. This sample is part of a study of cytomegalovirus exposure and HLA in healthy donors. Both 60 Vbeta primers and 13 Jbeta primers went into the PCR. Repertoires were generated with immunoSEQ multiplex PCR, while TCRdb's copy carries only in-frame clones and drops some. The sample comprises around 170,000 clones, roughly 80% of which are singletons, and more than 2% rests with the top ten.

Sequenced: PBMCs. This receptor was obtained from a man in his sixties in good health and CMV-seronegative. The chain uses TRBV7-9 and TRBJ2-2; 8 nucleotides line up with TRBD2. The CDR3 region has the DNA TGTGCCAGCAGCTTAGCCCCGACTAGCGCGAACACCGGGGAGCTGTTTTTT. Its translation is CASSLAPTSANTGELFF.